The 29 T cell receptor beta chains below come from one sample, sequenced in a study of Ad26.COV2.S vaccination and SARS-CoV-2 variants. Described treatment: 15 to 20 received Ad26.COV2.S at low or high dose, single or two shots; about 5 received placebo; per-sample allocation not given. Samples analyzed were those drawn on day 63 after the first vaccine or placebo injection. Method: immunoSEQ multiplex PCR; TCRdb's copy keeps in-frame clones and lacks some. Of roughly 350,000 clones in the sample, 75% to 90% were seen once. The sequencing here drew on peripheral blood, taken in a trial of Ad26.COV2.S vaccine versus placebo. Every receptor here comes from a person between 18 and 60 years old who received the Ad26.COV2.S COVID-19 vaccine or a placebo.

The chain recombines TRBV6-2 or TRBV6-3 with TRBJ1-2, with D uncertain. This CDR3 has 13 residues. V dropped 4 bases and J dropped 4 bases, with 10 bases sitting between them. The germline V gene encodes CDR1 MNHEY and CDR2 SVGEGT. The CDR3 bases are TGTGCCAGCAGTTTCCCAGCAGCCTATGGCTACACCTTC. Its protein product is CASSFPAAYGYTF.

The CDR3 coding sequence is TGTGCCAGCAGCCAAGATCACGGGCAGAGCTACGAGCAGTACTTC. Translated: CASSQDHGQSYEQYF. The gene calls are TRBV4-2 and TRBJ2-7; D gene unclear. Germline V gives CDR1 LGHNA, CDR2 YNFKEQ. This CDR3 region has 15 residues. Trimming cost V 0 bases and J 3 bases, with 12 bases left between them.

This chain joins TRBV27 and TRBJ2-5, with 10 bases lining up with TRBD1. The CDR3 is 15 amino acids. With V trimmed by 1 base and J by 5 bases, 4 bases remained unmatched. Per germline, CDR1 MNHEY and CDR2 SMNVEV (reference sequence). The CDR3 DNA is TGTGCCAGCAGTTTATTCGGGACAGGGGTGGAGACCCAGTACTTC. Protein product: CASSLFGTGVETQYF.

The chain uses TRBV4-2 and TRBJ2-5; weak D call: TRBD2 (6 bases). The V gene's germline CDR1 is LGHNA and CDR2 YNFKEQ. V gave up 0 bases and J gave up 4 bases, with 15 bases separating them. The CDR3 runs 16 residues. CDR3 in amino acids: CASSQDGTGVGETQYF. The CDR3 DNA is TGTGCCAGCAGCCAAGATGGGACGGGAGTGGGAGAGACCCAGTACTTC.

This sequence joins TRBV5-1 and TRBJ1-1; no clear D. The CDR3 is 13 residues long. CDR1 is SGHRS and CDR2 is YFSETQ in the germline V gene. Trimming took off 0 bases at V and 6 bases at J, with 9 bases between the two ends. CDR3 sequence reads: CASSLAGAAEAFF. CDR3 DNA sequence: TGCGCCAGCAGCTTGGCGGGTGCTGCTGAAGCTTTCTTT.

DNA for the CDR3: TGCGCCAGCAGCTTGGAGCTAGCGGCTAGCACAGATACGCAGTATTTT. It translates to CASSLELAASTDTQYF. This sequence joins TRBV5-1 and TRBJ2-3; 7 bases agree with TRBD2. The CDR3 spans 16 residues. The germline gives CDR1 SGHRS, CDR2 YFSETQ. Trimming removed 0 bases from V and 0 bases from J; junction bases left unmatched: 4.

A word on this clone: One end of the junction is discordant with germline, which a read error may explain. The V and J genes are TRBV4-1 and TRBJ2-4; perhaps TRBD2 as D (6 bases). This CDR3 contains 12 residues. Germline assignment: CDR1 MGHRA and CDR2 YSYEKL. CDR3 DNA sequence: TGCGCCAGCAGCTTACCGAAGGGACTCCCCCACTTC. Amino acid sequence: CASSLPKGLPHF.

In its sample, this clone was seen once. The V and J genes are TRBV7-2 and TRBJ2-1, with a possible D match to TRBD2 (6 bases). Trimming cost V 5 bases and J 7 bases, with 18 bases left between them. Looked up from germline, CDR1 is SGHTA and CDR2 is FQGNSA. CDR3 length: 15 amino acids. The CDR3, as DNA: TGTGCCAGCAGCCCACCGGAGGGCCTAGGGAATGAGCAGTTCTTC. This codes for CASSPPEGLGNEQFF.

This clone was picked up a small number of times. The chain uses TRBV7-9 and TRBJ1-1; no firm D call. CDR1 SEHNR and CDR2 FQNEAQ come from the germline V gene (reference sequence). V lost 5 bases to trimming and J lost 4 bases, with 14 bases between them. The CDR3 consists of 14 residues. The CDR3 nucleotides read TGTGCCAGCAGCCCTGGGCTGATGAGCACTGAAGCTTTCTTT. Translating it yields CASSPGLMSTEAFF.

V usage is TRBV5-4 and J usage is TRBJ1-2, with TRBD1 as a possible D gene (5 bases). This CDR3 is 15 amino acids long. V was shortened by 0 bases and J by 4 bases, with 13 bases between the two germline ends. CDR1 and CDR2 (germline): SGHNT, YYREEE (reference sequence). CDR3 bases: TGTGCCAGCAGCTTGGCCGGGGACGGCGGCTATGGCTACACCTTC. Translated, it gives CASSLAGDGGYGYTF.

V usage is TRBV4-3 and J usage is TRBJ2-3; D gene uncertain. V lost 0 bases to trimming and J lost 5 bases, with 6 bases between them. The germline V gene has CDR1 LGHNA and CDR2 YSLEER. The CDR3 totals 13 residues. DNA of the CDR3: TGCGCCAGCAGCCAAGAGGTTGGAGATACGCAGTATTTT. Translated, it gives CASSQEVGDTQYF.

With regard to this clone: Other DNA sequences within the sample encode an identical CDR3. The gene calls are TRBV4-3 and TRBJ2-1; 8 bases align to TRBD2. Germline V lookup: CDR1 LGHNA, CDR2 YSLEER. J gave up 7 bases and V 0 bases, and 5 bases lay outside the gene matches. The CDR3 is made up of 15 amino acids. CDR3 bases: TGCGCCAGCAGCCAAGATTCGAGCGGGGGAAATGAGCAGTTCTTC. Its protein is CASSQDSSGGNEQFF.

This sequence joins TRBV10-3 and TRBJ1-2; 11 nucleotides align to TRBD1. Germline assignment: CDR1 ENHRY and CDR2 SYGVKD. The CDR3 has 15 amino acids. The V segment lost 0 bases and the J segment 7 bases; nucleotides outside the gene matches: 4. The CDR3 loop reads CAISESGQGVSGYTF. The CDR3 DNA reads as TGTGCCATCAGTGAGTCGGGACAGGGGGTTAGTGGCTACACCTTC.

V is TRBV29-1 and J is TRBJ2-4; D not resolved. The V end lost 0 bases, the J end lost 1 base, and 13 bases lay between the germline ends. The CDR3 covers 16 residues. Germline assignment: CDR1 SQVTM and CDR2 ANQGSEA. CDR3 protein: CSVEDSPQEAKNIQYF. The CDR3 DNA sequence: TGCAGCGTTGAAGATAGCCCCCAGGAGGCCAAAAACATTCAGTACTTC.

J is TRBJ1-4 and V is TRBV18; D not certain. The CDR3 spans 15 residues. Trimming removed 1 base from V and 2 bases from J, with 8 bases in between. The V gene's germline CDR1 is KGHSH and CDR2 LQKENI. The CDR3 DNA reads as TGTGCCAGCTCACCACTGGGGTTCACTAATGAAAAACTGTTTTTT. It is translated as CASSPLGFTNEKLFF. Combining the CDR3 with reference TRBV18 and TRBJ1-4 gives the whole variable domain NAGVMQNPRHLVRRRGQEARLRCSPMKGHSHVYWYRQLPEEGLKFMVYLQKENIIDESGMPKERFSAEFPKEGPSILRIQQVVRGDSAAYFCASSPLGFTNEKLFFGSGTQLSVL.

J is TRBJ2-2 and V is TRBV3-1 (or the pseudogene TRBV3-2); D is ambiguous. The CDR3 runs 15 residues. Looked up from germline, CDR1 is LGHDT and CDR2 is YNNKEL (reference sequence). V was pared by 3 bases and J by 3 bases, with 11 bases between. The CDR3 coding sequence is TGTGCCAGCAGCCATTCGAGCGCTTACACCGGGGAGCTGTTTTTT. It is translated as CASSHSSAYTGELFF.

This clone was seen only once. The rearrangement joins TRBV6-5 to TRBJ1-6; D is perhaps TRBD1 (6 bases). The CDR3 is 15 residues long. Germline CDR1 and CDR2: MNHEY and SVGAGI. The V and J ends lost 0 bases and 8 bases respectively, with 11 bases between them. CDR3 protein: CASSYSKQGYSPLHF. In DNA form, the CDR3 reads TGTGCCAGCAGTTACTCGAAACAGGGTTATTCACCCCTCCACTTT.

The chain couples TRBV4-2 to TRBJ2-2; 10 bases are a match to TRBD2. The CDR3 is 19 residues long. V gave up 3 bases and J gave up 2 bases; unmatched junction bases: 12. In germline, CDR1 is LGHNA, CDR2 YNFKEQ. The CDR3 nucleotides are TGTGCCAGCAGCCATGGGTATAGGACTAGCGGTCGTAACACCGGGGAGCTGTTTTTT. Translating gives CASSHGYRTSGRNTGELFF.

This chain connects TRBV3-1 (or the pseudogene TRBV3-2) to TRBJ2-7, with D perhaps matching TRBD2 (5 bases). CDR1 is LGHDT and CDR2 is YNNKEL in the germline V gene (reference sequence). The CDR3 runs 14 residues. V was trimmed by 4 bases and J by 2 bases, leaving 12 bases between them. The CDR3 bases are TGTGCCAGCAGCCCCTCCGGGGTACCCTACGAGCAGTACTTC. Residues: CASSPSGVPYEQYF.

The rearrangement links TRBV5-1 to TRBJ1-2; D unclear. The CDR3 has 13 amino acids. V dropped 0 bases and J dropped 1 base, with 4 bases sitting between them. The germline V gene has CDR1 SGHRS and CDR2 YFSETQ. The CDR3 DNA reads TGCGCCAGCAGCTTGGAGAGTAACTATGGCTACACCTTC. Amino acid sequence: CASSLESNYGYTF.

This clone appeared once. The sample carries other DNA sequences with the same CDR3. V usage is TRBV18 and J usage is TRBJ1-1, with unresolved D. Between the trimmed V and J ends, which lost 0 bases and 0 bases, there was a span of 5 bases. Germline V gene sequence: CDR1 KGHSH, CDR2 LQKENI. The CDR3 consists of 14 residues. CDR3 DNA sequence: TGTGCCAGCTCACCACCGTCCGTGAACACTGAAGCTTTCTTT. This translates into CASSPPSVNTEAFF.

The chain carries TRBV6-5 and TRBJ1-3; possible D gene TRBD1, 5 bases. CDR3 length equals 14 residues. V shed 5 bases and J shed 5 bases, with 13 bases lying between them. Germline lookup yields CDR1 MNHEY and CDR2 SVGAGI. DNA for the CDR3: TGTGCCAGCAGTCCCCGGGACGGTAGAAACACCATATATTTT. Translating it yields CASSPRDGRNTIYF.

The J gene is TRBJ2-5, the V gene TRBV30, with 10 bases that match TRBD2. Germline CDR1 and CDR2: GTSNPN and SVGIG (reference sequence). The CDR3 runs 15 residues. The trim removed 0 bases at V and 3 bases at J, leaving 4 bases unmatched. The CDR3 reads CAWSVGLAGEETQYF. DNA of the CDR3: TGTGCCTGGAGTGTCGGGCTAGCGGGAGAAGAGACCCAGTACTTC.

This chain connects TRBV11-2 to TRBJ2-1, with 7 bases fitting TRBD2. J gave up 2 bases and V 4 bases, and 11 bases lay outside the gene matches. The CDR3 covers 17 residues. Germline-derived CDR1 and CDR2 are SGHAT and FQNNGV. The CDR3, as DNA: TGTGCCAGCAGCTCAAGGGCCTCTAGCGGCACCTACAATGAGCAGTTCTTC. Translation gives CASSSRASSGTYNEQFF.

V and J are TRBV2 and TRBJ2-1; TRBD1 agrees at 9 bases. The length of the CDR3 is 15 residues. Germline V CDR1 and CDR2: SNHLY, FYNNEI. Trimming removed 7 bases from V and 2 bases from J; junction bases left unmatched: 6. The CDR3 protein is CASKGGDRAYNEQFF. The DNA of the CDR3 is TGTGCCAGCAAAGGGGGGGACAGGGCCTACAATGAGCAGTTCTTC.

The CDR3 nucleotides read TGTGCCAGCAGTTCCAGACTAGCGCCTTACTATGAGCAGTTCTTC. It yields the protein CASSSRLAPYYEQFF. The genes are TRBV28 and TRBJ2-1; 8 bases map to TRBD2. Trimming cost V 4 bases and J 8 bases; bases outside gene matches: 10. This CDR3 has 15 residues. Germline CDR1 reads MDHEN; CDR2 reads SYDVKM.

This chain connects TRBV27 to TRBJ2-2; D not certain. The length of the CDR3 is 13 residues. From germline, CDR1 is MNHEY and CDR2 SMNVEV (reference sequence). Trimming pared 10 bases from V and 4 bases from J, leaving 13 bases between. The CDR3 reads CAKPRPSTGELFF. The CDR3 DNA is TGTGCCAAGCCCCGACCGAGCACCGGGGAGCTGTTTTTT.

As DNA, the CDR3 is TGTGCCAGCAGGTGGGACAGGGATAATTCACCCCTCCACTTT. Its translation: CASRWDRDNSPLHF. The chain couples TRBV6-6 to TRBJ1-6; 9 nucleotides match TRBD1. There are 14 residues in the CDR3. Germline CDR1 MNHNY, CDR2 SVGAGI (reference sequence). The V segment lost 6 bases and the J segment 5 bases; nucleotides outside the gene matches: 2.

The chain combines TRBV7-2 with TRBJ1-1; D is unresolved. The CDR3 runs to 14 residues. V dropped 7 bases and J dropped 1 base, with 13 bases sitting between them. The germline CDR1 and CDR2 sequences are SGHTA and FQGNSA. CDR3 coding DNA: TGTGCCAGCACTCTGGCGCCGCAGAACACTGAAGCTTTCTTT. Amino acids: CASTLAPQNTEAFF. Full variable domain (outside the CDR3, taken from reference TRBV7-2 and TRBJ1-1): GAGVSQSPSNKVTEKGKDVELRCDPISGHTALYWYRQSLGQGLEFLIYFQGNSAPDKSGLPSDRFSAERTGGSVSTLTIQRTQQEDSAVYLCASTLAPQNTEAFFGQGTRLTVV.